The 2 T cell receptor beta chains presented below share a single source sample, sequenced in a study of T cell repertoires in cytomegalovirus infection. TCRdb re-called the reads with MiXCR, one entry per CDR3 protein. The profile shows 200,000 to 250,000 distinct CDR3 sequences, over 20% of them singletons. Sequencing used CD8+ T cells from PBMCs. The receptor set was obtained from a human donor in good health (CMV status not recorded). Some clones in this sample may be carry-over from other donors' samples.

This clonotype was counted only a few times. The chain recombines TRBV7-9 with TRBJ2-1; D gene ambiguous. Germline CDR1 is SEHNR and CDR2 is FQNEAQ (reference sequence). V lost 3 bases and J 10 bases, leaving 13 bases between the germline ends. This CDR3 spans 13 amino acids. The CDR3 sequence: CASSLMIAREQFF. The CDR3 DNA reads TGTGCCAGCAGCTTGATGATAGCAAGGGAGCAGTTCTTC.

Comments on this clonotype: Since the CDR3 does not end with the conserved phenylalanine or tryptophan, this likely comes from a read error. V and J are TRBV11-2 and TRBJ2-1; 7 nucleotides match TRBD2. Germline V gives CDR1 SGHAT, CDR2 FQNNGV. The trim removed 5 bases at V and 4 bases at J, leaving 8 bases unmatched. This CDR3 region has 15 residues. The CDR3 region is CASSKLSGRYNEQFS. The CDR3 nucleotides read TGTGCCAGCAGCAAACTTAGCGGGCGATACAATGAGCAGTTCTCC.